This TCR beta chain comes out of a study of blood T cells in healthy people across ages. Through a sample-barcoded 5' primer and a J-beta primer mix, a second PCR was run for roughly 6 to 12 cycles. TCRdb passed the 5' RACE reads through MiXCR, listing each CDR3 protein once. Of roughly 2 million distinct CDR3 sequences listed, just under 50% are singletons. CDR1 and CDR2 (germline): MNHEY, SMNVEV (reference sequence). This CDR3 comprises 15 residues. Of note for this clonotype: A read error may produce the germline difference seen at one junction end.

The chain employs TRBV27 and TRBJ2-1; the D gene is possibly TRBD1 (6 bases). Sample: blood. The receptor's source is a woman between 40 and 55 years old in good health. Written as DNA, the CDR3 is TGTGCCAGCAGTTTATATGGGACAACATACAGTGAGCAGTTCTTC. Translating it yields CASSLYGTTYSEQFF.